This T cell receptor (beta chain) was identified in a study of glioma-infiltrating T cells after dendritic cell vaccination. Losses at the gene ends were 0 bases for V and 3 bases for J; bases not matched to a gene: 7. The CDR3 consists of 16 residues. Germline V lookup: CDR1 SGHRS, CDR2 YFSETQ. The assay was immunoSEQ multiplex PCR, and TCRdb's table has in-frame clones only and misses some. The sample has 45,000 to 60,000 clones; roughly four fifths are singletons. Study-wide findings and caveats: Only a small number of patients had complete blood and tumor samples.

The time point denotes: after dendritic cell vaccination, including at tumor progression/relapse. Worth noting for this clone: Its antigen remains unidentified.

The sequenced sample was blood, obtained after dendritic cell vaccination. The rearrangement joins TRBV5-1 to TRBJ2-7; TRBD2 agrees at 9 bases. The clonotype comes from a human donor with glioblastoma. The CDR3 here is CASSLEASGDFYEQYF. The CDR3 DNA sequence: TGCGCCAGCAGCTTGGAGGCTAGCGGGGATTTCTACGAGCAGTACTTC.